The 32 T cell receptor beta chains below were found in one sample sequenced in a study of cytomegalovirus exposure and HLA in healthy donors. The data were produced by immunoSEQ multiplex PCR, yet TCRdb's version contains in-frame clones alone and is incomplete. The sample lists 100,000 to 150,000 clones, about 90% occurring once. The sequenced material came from PBMCs. These receptors were obtained from a man aged 30 to 45 in good health and CMV-seronegative.

The CDR3 loop reads CAWATDRGGGYTF. CDR3 nucleotide sequence: TGTGCCTGGGCTACCGACAGGGGTGGCGGCTACACCTTC. The rearrangement links TRBV30 to TRBJ1-2, with 8 positions matching TRBD1. The CDR3 spans 13 residues. From germline, CDR1 is GTSNPN and CDR2 SVGIG (reference sequence). V lost 5 bases, J lost 8 bases, and 10 bases stayed unmatched.

The genes are TRBV30 and TRBJ2-3; 8 positions agree with TRBD2. J was trimmed by 4 bases and V by 4 bases; bases with no gene match: 4. The germline gives CDR1 GTSNPN, CDR2 SVGIG (reference sequence). The length of the CDR3 is 13 residues. CDR3 residues: CAWTSGPADTQYF. Here the CDR3 DNA reads TGTGCCTGGACTAGCGGGCCCGCAGATACGCAGTATTTT.

CDR3 nucleotides: TGTGCCAGCAGGGCGGGGGTCCCTAGCGGAAACAATGAGCAGTTCTTC. It specifies CASRAGVPSGNNEQFF. The V and J genes are TRBV9 and TRBJ2-1, with TRBD2 identical over 7 bases. Trimming at V came to 5 bases and at J to 5 bases, leaving 13 bases not matched to a gene. CDR3 length: 16 residues. Germline V gene lookup returns CDR1 SGDLS and CDR2 YYNGEE.

V is TRBV30 and J is TRBJ1-5; 8 nucleotides align to TRBD1. This CDR3 contains 15 residues. In germline, CDR1 is GTSNPN, CDR2 SVGIG (reference sequence). After removal of 5 bases from V and 2 bases from J, the junction contained 8 bases not matched to a gene. As DNA, the CDR3 is TGTGCCTGGGGGACAGGAAGGTTTGGCAATCAGCCCCAGCATTTT. This codes for CAWGTGRFGNQPQHF.

The chain recombines TRBV4-3 with TRBJ1-1, with D possibly matching TRBD1 (5 bases). The V end was cut by 4 bases, the J end by 4 bases, with 13 bases between. The CDR3 sequence is 14 residues long. Germline loops: CDR1 LGHNA, CDR2 YSLEER. The CDR3: CASSPRQGVTEAFF. Written as DNA, the CDR3 is TGCGCCAGCAGCCCTCGCCAAGGGGTCACTGAAGCTTTCTTT.

The rearrangement joins TRBV5-1 to TRBJ1-2, with TRBD1 matching over 7 bases. The CDR3 consists of 14 residues. After removal of 2 bases from V and 7 bases from J, the junction contained 8 bases not matched to a gene. CDR1 is SGHRS, CDR2 YFSETQ, per germline. CDR3 DNA: TGCGCCAGCAGCTTAGGAGACAGGGCGACTGGCTACACCTTC. Encoded protein: CASSLGDRATGYTF.

V gene TRBV18 combines with J gene TRBJ1-6; the match to TRBD1 covers 9 bases. Unmatched junction bases numbered 3, after V lost 5 bases and J lost 7 bases. Germline CDR1 and CDR2: KGHSH and LQKENI. The CDR3 spans 14 residues. The CDR3 here is CASSSDRGNSPLHF. CDR3 bases: TGTGCCAGCTCATCCGACAGGGGGAATTCACCCCTCCACTTT.

V is TRBV21-1 and J is TRBJ1-1; TRBD1 reflects the table's D call only, with no check against the DNA. TRBV21-1 constitutes a pseudogene. The CDR3 covers 11 residues. The CDR3 loop is CASRQCREAFF. The DNA for the CDR3 is TGTGCCAGCAGACAGTGCCGTGAAGCTTTCTTT.

This CDR3 is CASSFGTGQGAYEQYF. The CDR3 DNA is TGTGCCAGCAGCTTCGGTACGGGACAGGGAGCCTACGAGCAGTACTTC. This chain uses TRBV7-6 with TRBJ2-7; 9 bases are shared with TRBD1. This CDR3 is 16 amino acids long. J gave up 2 bases and V 3 bases, and 8 bases lay outside the gene matches. Germline-derived CDR1 and CDR2 are SGHVS and FNYEAQ.

CDR3 sequence: CASSVRDRGTNGYTF. CDR3 nucleotides: TGTGCCAGCAGCGTCCGGGACAGGGGGACGAATGGCTACACCTTC. This chain connects TRBV9 to TRBJ1-2; 11 nucleotides line up with TRBD1. CDR3 size: 15 residues. Trimming at V came to 2 bases and at J to 6 bases, leaving 6 bases not matched to a gene. Germline CDR1 SGDLS, CDR2 YYNGEE.

The V gene is TRBV28, the J gene TRBJ2-5; D unclear. The germline gives CDR1 MDHEN, CDR2 SYDVKM. The germline V and J ends were trimmed by 7 bases and 1 base, with 16 bases remaining between them. CDR3 length equals 15 residues. The CDR3 spells CASNLPPGTQETQYF. The CDR3 nucleotides read TGTGCCAGCAACCTTCCACCCGGTACCCAAGAGACCCAGTACTTC. Variable domain in full (rest from reference TRBV28 and TRBJ2-5): DVKVTQSSRYLVKRTGEKVFLECVQDMDHENMFWYRQDPGLGLRLIYFSYDVKMKEKGDIPEGYSVSREKKERFSLILESASTNQTSMYLCASNLPPGTQETQYFGPGTRLLVL.

V and J are TRBV2 and TRBJ1-4; D unresolved. The length of the CDR3 is 14 residues. The V end lost 3 bases, the J end lost 7 bases, and 12 bases lay between the germline ends. Germline V CDR1 and CDR2: SNHLY, FYNNEI. CDR3 sequence reads: CASSEAGIGEKLFF. CDR3 nucleotides: TGTGCCAGCAGTGAGGCGGGCATAGGTGAAAAACTGTTTTTT. Looking up the rest from reference TRBV2 and TRBJ1-4 gives the full variable domain: EPEVTQTPSHQVTQMGQEVILRCVPISNHLYFYWYRQILGQKVEFLVSFYNNEISEKSEIFDDQFSVERPDGSNFTLKIRSTKLEDSAMYFCASSEAGIGEKLFFGSGTQLSVL.

V is TRBV19 and J is TRBJ2-3; 7 bases align to TRBD2. This CDR3 contains 14 residues. Trimming at V came to 2 bases and at J to 3 bases, leaving 2 bases not matched to a gene. Germline CDR1 is LNHDA and CDR2 is SQIVND (reference sequence). CDR3 coding DNA: TGTGCCAGTAGTATATATAGCGGGACAGATACGCAGTATTTT. Its translation: CASSIYSGTDTQYF.

This chain uses TRBV18 with TRBJ2-5; 9 bases map to TRBD1. The trim removed 4 bases at V and 5 bases at J, leaving 5 bases unmatched. The CDR3 length is 14 residues. Germline V gene lookup returns CDR1 KGHSH and CDR2 LQKENI. The CDR3 loop is CASSLQGAGETQYF. DNA of the CDR3: TGTGCCAGCTCACTACAGGGGGCTGGTGAGACCCAGTACTTC. Full variable domain (remainder filled in from reference TRBV18 and TRBJ2-5): NAGVMQNPRHLVRRRGQEARLRCSPMKGHSHVYWYRQLPEEGLKFMVYLQKENIIDESGMPKERFSAEFPKEGPSILRIQQVVRGDSAAYFCASSLQGAGETQYFGPGTRLLVL.

This chain's CDR3 is CASSPTDIANTGELFF. CDR3 nucleotide sequence: TGTGCCAGCTCACCTACGGACATCGCGAACACCGGGGAGCTGTTTTTT. The rearrangement joins TRBV18 to TRBJ2-2, with a possible D match to TRBD1 (5 bases). Trimming shortened V by 3 bases and J by 0 bases, and 11 bases separated the two germline ends. CDR3 length: 16 amino acids. Germline lookup yields CDR1 KGHSH and CDR2 LQKENI.

This clone was seen once. The chain has TRBV11-2 and TRBJ2-6; 7 bases align to TRBD2. V trimming: 7 bases; J trimming: 7 bases; junction bases outside the gene matches: 13. Germline V gene data show CDR1 as SGHAT and CDR2 as FQNNGV. The CDR3 length is 16 residues. The CDR3 is CASIFLGGSLANVLTF. DNA of the CDR3: TGTGCCAGCATCTTTTTGGGGGGGTCTCTTGCCAACGTCCTGACTTTC.

V usage is TRBV19 and J usage is TRBJ2-1; TRBD1 might be the D (5 bases). The germline gives CDR1 LNHDA, CDR2 SQIVND (reference sequence). CDR3 size: 14 residues. The V and J ends lost 7 bases and 8 bases respectively, with 18 bases between them. The CDR3 loop is CASNRRGAVDEQFF. The DNA for the CDR3 is TGTGCCAGTAACAGAAGGGGCGCCGTAGATGAGCAGTTCTTC. The full variable domain, completed using reference TRBV19 and TRBJ2-1, is DGGITQSPKYLFRKEGQNVTLSCEQNLNHDAMYWYRQDPGQGLRLIYYSQIVNDFQKGDIAEGYSVSREKKESFPLTVTSAQKNPTAFYLCASNRRGAVDEQFFGPGTRLTVL.

This clone was observed a single time. The genes are TRBV2 and TRBJ1-2; D unclear. CDR1 SNHLY and CDR2 FYNNEI come from the germline V gene. This CDR3 is 12 amino acids long. Trimming cost V 4 bases and J 8 bases, with 11 bases left between them. CDR3 in DNA: TGTGCCAGCAGTGGGACTGCCAAGGGCTACACCTTC. Protein: CASSGTAKGYTF.

The count of this clone is one. CDR3 in DNA: TGTGCCAGCAGCTTCCGGGGGACTAACTACGAGCAGTACTTC. Translating it yields CASSFRGTNYEQYF. The J gene is TRBJ2-7, the V gene TRBV7-2, with 7 bases fitting TRBD2. The CDR3 has 14 residues. In germline, CDR1 is SGHTA, CDR2 FQGNSA. V was pared by 3 bases and J by 3 bases, with 5 bases of the junction left unmatched. The whole variable domain, filled in from reference TRBV7-2 and TRBJ2-7, reads GAGVSQSPSNKVTEKGKDVELRCDPISGHTALYWYRQSLGQGLEFLIYFQGNSAPDKSGLPSDRFSAERTGGSVSTLTIQRTQQEDSAVYLCASSFRGTNYEQYFGPGTRLTVT.

This clone was counted between two and nine times. The J gene is TRBJ2-7, the V gene TRBV27, with 7 bases identical to TRBD1. Germline V gives CDR1 MNHEY, CDR2 SMNVEV (reference sequence). This CDR3 is built from 13 residues. V trimming: 6 bases; J trimming: 1 base; junction bases outside the gene matches: 3. CDR3 in DNA: TGTGCCAGCAGACTACAGGGGTCCTACGAGCAGTACTTC. Protein product: CASRLQGSYEQYF.

This chain connects TRBV29-1 to TRBJ2-7, with a weak D call TRBD1 (5 bases). Germline values: CDR1 SQVTM, CDR2 ANQGSEA. The CDR3 is made up of 13 amino acids. V was trimmed by 4 bases and J by 0 bases, leaving 10 bases between them. The CDR3: CSVGRVDSYEQYF. Here the CDR3 DNA reads TGCAGCGTTGGCAGGGTAGACTCCTACGAGCAGTACTTC.

The chain links TRBV4-1 to TRBJ2-1, with unresolved D. The CDR3 is made up of 11 amino acids. Deletions cut 3 bases from V and 10 bases from J, with 7 bases between. Germline CDR1 is MGHRA and CDR2 is YSYEKL. The CDR3 sequence: CASSQGPEQFF. The CDR3 DNA sequence: TGCGCCAGCAGCCAGGGCCCCGAGCAGTTCTTC.

The chain recombines TRBV7-9 with TRBJ2-7, with D possibly being TRBD1 (5 bases). The germline V and J ends were trimmed by 4 bases and 6 bases, with 7 bases remaining between them. The CDR3 length is 11 residues. Germline V gene lookup returns CDR1 SEHNR and CDR2 FQNEAQ (reference sequence). The CDR3 DNA reads as TGTGCCAGCAGCTATACAGGCGAGCAGTACTTC. Residues: CASSYTGEQYF.

V gene TRBV6-5 combines with J gene TRBJ2-1; 10 bases are shared with TRBD2. Germline CDR1 reads MNHEY; CDR2 reads SVGAGI. The ends lost 0 bases at V and 4 bases at J; junction bases unmatched: 3. The CDR3 extends over 16 amino acids. The CDR3 sequence: CASSYSSSGSYNEQFF. The CDR3, as DNA: TGTGCCAGCAGTTACTCATCTAGCGGGAGTTACAATGAGCAGTTCTTC.

The J gene is TRBJ1-6, the V gene TRBV5-6, with 9 positions matching TRBD1. CDR3 length: 14 amino acids. Germline lookup yields CDR1 SGHDT and CDR2 YYEEEE. V shed 4 bases, J shed 9 bases, and the junction held 5 bases outside the gene matches. The CDR3 region is CASSGRTGVSPLHF. CDR3 coding DNA: TGTGCCAGCAGCGGAAGGACAGGGGTTTCACCCCTCCACTTT. The variable domain in full, with the rest retrieved from reference TRBV5-6 and TRBJ1-6, is DAGVTQSPTHLIKTRGQQVTLRCSPKSGHDTVSWYQQALGQGPQFIFQYYEEEERQRGNFPDRFSGHQFPNYSSELNVNALLLGDSALYLCASSGRTGVSPLHFGNGTRLTVT.

The genes are TRBV27 and TRBJ1-2; 7 bases are shared with TRBD1. This CDR3 contains 17 residues. The V gene's germline CDR1 is MNHEY and CDR2 SMNVEV (reference sequence). J lost 1 base, V lost 3 bases, and 11 bases had no gene match. The CDR3 spells CASSFSPPAGGNYGYTF. Here the CDR3 DNA reads TGTGCCAGCAGTTTTTCGCCCCCCGCAGGGGGTAACTATGGCTACACCTTC.

The chain couples TRBV11-2 to TRBJ2-5; TRBD1 is a possible D gene (5 bases). CDR3 size: 13 residues. V was pared by 2 bases and J by 2 bases, with 6 bases between. Looked up from germline, CDR1 is SGHAT and CDR2 is FQNNGV. In DNA form, the CDR3 reads TGTGCCAGCAGCTTAAAGGGGCAAGAGACCCAGTACTTC. This codes for CASSLKGQETQYF.

The V and J genes are TRBV9 and TRBJ1-3; 8 bases map to TRBD1. Germline V CDR1 and CDR2: SGDLS, YYNGEE. After removal of 4 bases from V and 8 bases from J, the junction contained 8 bases not matched to a gene. The CDR3 is made up of 14 amino acids. CDR3 loop: CASSTRTGPDTIYF. CDR3 coding DNA: TGTGCCAGCAGCACGCGGACAGGGCCGGACACCATATATTTT.

The chain has TRBV18 and TRBJ1-3; maybe TRBD1 (5 bases). CDR1 and CDR2 (germline): KGHSH, LQKENI. V lost 3 bases to trimming and J lost 6 bases, with 12 bases between them. The CDR3 has 14 amino acids. The CDR3 loop reads CASSPLDIVNTIYF. DNA for the CDR3: TGTGCCAGCTCACCCTTGGACATAGTAAACACCATATATTTT.

The chain combines TRBV5-4 with TRBJ2-1, with 7 bases identical to TRBD2. Per germline, CDR1 SGHNT and CDR2 YYREEE (reference sequence). The trim removed 5 bases at V and 0 bases at J, leaving 5 bases unmatched. The CDR3 spans 15 residues. DNA of the CDR3: TGTGCCAGCAGTAGCGGGTCGACCTCCTACAATGAGCAGTTCTTC. As protein: CASSSGSTSYNEQFF.

J is TRBJ2-1 and V is TRBV27; 10 bases line up with TRBD2. Germline-derived CDR1 and CDR2 are MNHEY and SMNVEV (reference sequence). Trimming took 2 bases from V and 3 from J; bases not matched to a gene: 1. The CDR3 length is 15 residues. The CDR3, as DNA: TGTGCCAGCAGTTTAATAGCGGGAGGCTACAATGAGCAGTTCTTC. This translates into CASSLIAGGYNEQFF.

V and J are TRBV27 and TRBJ2-7, with a tentative D call TRBD2 (5 bases). This CDR3 is built from 15 residues. Germline V gene sequence: CDR1 MNHEY, CDR2 SMNVEV (reference sequence). Deletions cut 2 bases from V and 5 bases from J, with 16 bases between. The CDR3 sequence is CASSLGLGSNDEQYF. CDR3 nucleotides: TGTGCCAGCAGTTTAGGTCTGGGGAGTAATGACGAGCAGTACTTC.